These 32 T cell receptor beta chains came from one sample sequenced in a study of T cells expressing NK-cell markers. From its re-call of the 5' RACE reads, TCRdb lists each CDR3 protein once, without DNA. The sample is made up of fewer than 400,000 distinct CDR3 sequences, and the top ten hold around 10% of it. Sequencing used blood T cells: a sorted CD56 or NKG2C T cell subset, CD4+ or CD8+ T cells, or bulk PBMC T cells (not recorded which). These receptor sequences come from a woman between 45 and 60 years old in good health.

The V and J genes are TRBV6-5 and TRBJ2-7; TCRdb calls TRBD1, which cannot be checked without DNA. Germline values: CDR1 MNHEY, CDR2 SVGAGI. The CDR3 contains 11 residues. CDR3 amino acids: CASTQGQEQYF.

The chain is built from TRBV10-3 and TRBJ1-5; TCRdb's assignment of TRBD1 cannot be checked, as there is no DNA. CDR1 is ENHRY, CDR2 SYGVKD, per germline. CDR3 size: 15 residues. The CDR3 loop is CAISETGGMNQPQHF.

The rearrangement links TRBV9 to TRBJ1-2; absent DNA, TCRdb's TRBD1 call cannot be checked. CDR1 SGDLS and CDR2 YYNGEE come from the germline V gene. The CDR3 sequence is 15 residues long. Here the CDR3 reads CASSVGTGANYGYTF. Using reference TRBV9 and TRBJ1-2 for the parts outside the CDR3, the full variable domain is DSGVTQTPKHLITATGQRVTLRCSPRSGDLSVYWYQQSLDQGLQFLIQYYNGEERAKGNILERFSAQQFPDLHSELNLSSLELGDSALYFCASSVGTGANYGYTFGSGTRLTVV.

The V call is TRBV5-1, the J call TRBJ2-7; the D call from TCRdb, TRBD1, cannot be confirmed without DNA. The V gene's germline CDR1 is SGHRS and CDR2 YFSETQ. The CDR3 covers 14 residues. The CDR3: CASGMTGDAWEQYF.

This sequence joins TRBV19 and TRBJ2-7; TCRdb gives TRBD2 as the D gene, but with no DNA this cannot be confirmed. The CDR3 sequence is 16 residues long. Germline lookup yields CDR1 LNHDA and CDR2 SQIVND (reference sequence). The CDR3 is CASSTQTGGGSYEQYF.

CDR3: CASSIGHVSIYEQYF. The chain carries TRBV5-1 and TRBJ2-7. Germline values: CDR1 SGHRS, CDR2 YFSETQ. The CDR3 is made up of 15 amino acids.

This chain links TRBV7-9 with TRBJ2-7; TCRdb reports TRBD2, a call that lacks DNA to check it against. Per germline, CDR1 SEHNR and CDR2 FQNEAQ (reference sequence). This CDR3 comprises 13 residues. The CDR3 spells CASSRDYSYEQYF.

This chain links TRBV20-1 with TRBJ2-7; TCRdb calls TRBD1, which cannot be checked without DNA. The CDR3 runs 13 residues. CDR1 is DFQATT, CDR2 SNEGSKA, per germline (reference sequence). CDR3 sequence reads: CSWRSRVSYEQYF.

The chain recombines TRBV7-9 with TRBJ2-3; TCRdb designates TRBD1, a call that cannot be tested without DNA. Germline-derived CDR1 and CDR2 are SEHNR and FQNEAQ (reference sequence). The CDR3 spans 15 residues. The CDR3 is CASSPTGMSTDTQYF. Full variable domain (rest looked up from reference TRBV7-9 and TRBJ2-3): DTGVSQNPRHKITKRGQNVTFRCDPISEHNRLYWYRQTLGQGPEFLTYFQNEAQLEKSRLLSDRFSAERPKGSFSTLEIQRTEQGDSAMYLCASSPTGMSTDTQYFGPGTRLTVL.

V is TRBV30 and J is TRBJ2-7; the TCRdb D gene call, TRBD1, has no DNA to confirm it. Germline CDR1 and CDR2: GTSNPN and SVGIG (reference sequence). There are 12 residues in the CDR3. The CDR3 loop reads CAWSVTGNEQYF.

V gene TRBV12-3 or TRBV12-4 combines with J gene TRBJ1-5. The CDR3 length is 18 residues. The CDR3 is CASSFIGSGKPSNQPQHF.

The rearrangement joins TRBV20-1 to TRBJ2-3. This CDR3 is 15 amino acids long. Germline V gene data show CDR1 as DFQATT and CDR2 as SNEGSKA (reference sequence). The CDR3 protein is CSASERMGSTDTQYF.

The rearrangement joins TRBV19 to TRBJ2-2; TCRdb outputs TRBD1, but without DNA this stays unchecked. CDR1 is LNHDA and CDR2 is SQIVND in the germline V gene (reference sequence). This CDR3 has 17 amino acids. CDR3: CASSGGQFSSNTGELFF.

The rearrangement links TRBV5-1 to TRBJ1-2; lacking DNA, the TRBD1 call made by TCRdb goes unchecked. This CDR3 spans 16 amino acids. Germline loops: CDR1 SGHRS, CDR2 YFSETQ. The CDR3 region is CASSLNYPGVIYGYTF.

This sequence joins TRBV25-1 and TRBJ1-1; the D call of TRBD1 rests on TCRdb alone, since no DNA is present to check it. The CDR3 sequence is 13 residues long. CDR1 MGHDK and CDR2 SYGVNS come from the germline V gene. CDR3 amino acids: CATGTGDVTEAFF.

This chain uses TRBV7-8 with TRBJ2-3; TCRdb indicates TRBD1, and absent DNA this call remains unverified. The CDR3 is 15 residues long. Germline loops: CDR1 SGHVS, CDR2 FQNEAQ. CDR3 sequence reads: CASSNYRVGTDTQYF.

The genes are TRBV5-1 and TRBJ2-5; as DNA is missing, the TRBD1 call by TCRdb cannot be tested. The V gene's germline CDR1 is SGHRS and CDR2 YFSETQ. This CDR3 is built from 16 residues. The CDR3 sequence: CASSLGIGGAQETQYF.

The J gene is TRBJ2-2, the V gene TRBV29-1; TCRdb's D call of TRBD1 is untestable without DNA. CDR1 and CDR2 from the germline V gene are SQVTM and ANQGSEA. The CDR3 runs 13 residues. CDR3 amino acids: CSVRTGISGELFF.

The CDR3: CASSQEQGADTEAFF. The chain carries TRBV4-1 and TRBJ1-1; TCRdb's D call of TRBD1 is untestable without DNA. The CDR3 runs to 15 residues. From germline, CDR1 is MGHRA and CDR2 YSYEKL.

CDR3 protein: CASSLASSYNSPLHF. This rearrangement joins TRBV5-1 to TRBJ1-6. CDR3 length: 15 amino acids. Per the germline V gene, CDR1 is SGHRS and CDR2 is YFSETQ.

The chain uses TRBV12-5 and TRBJ1-2. The CDR3 consists of 14 residues. CDR1 is LGHNT, CDR2 FRNRAP, per germline. CDR3: CASGLSGTSYGYTF.

This chain uses TRBV5-1 with TRBJ2-1; as DNA is missing, the TRBD2 call by TCRdb cannot be tested. Germline CDR1 SGHRS, CDR2 YFSETQ. This CDR3 has 15 residues. The CDR3 loop is CASSMTSGNIGEQFF.

The gene calls are TRBV2 and TRBJ2-1. This CDR3 region has 11 residues. Germline values: CDR1 SNHLY, CDR2 FYNNEI. The CDR3 here is CASKTVVEQFF. Full variable domain (outside the CDR3, taken from reference TRBV2 and TRBJ2-1): EPEVTQTPSHQVTQMGQEVILRCVPISNHLYFYWYRQILGQKVEFLVSFYNNEISEKSEIFDDQFSVERPDGSNFTLKIRSTKLEDSAMYFCASKTVVEQFFGPGTRLTVL.

The chain has TRBV19 and TRBJ1-2; lacking DNA, the TRBD1 call made by TCRdb goes unchecked. Germline assignment: CDR1 LNHDA and CDR2 SQIVND (reference sequence). The length of the CDR3 is 13 residues. CDR3 protein: CASRHRGNYGYTF.

CDR3 region: CASSPPGIAGSNEQFF. The chain combines TRBV18 with TRBJ2-1; TCRdb lists TRBD2, though no DNA is available to test this call. CDR1 KGHSH and CDR2 LQKENI come from the germline V gene. This CDR3 contains 16 residues.

The chain recombines TRBV20-1 with TRBJ2-5. The CDR3 is 14 amino acids. From germline, CDR1 is DFQATT and CDR2 SNEGSKA (reference sequence). The CDR3 is CSAHGSRRAETQYF.

The chain recombines TRBV30 with TRBJ2-3; no DNA is available, so the TRBD1 call from TCRdb remains unchecked. This CDR3 is built from 14 residues. Germline CDR1 and CDR2: GTSNPN and SVGIG (reference sequence). The CDR3 sequence: CAWSAGISTDTQYF. The variable domain in full, completed from reference TRBV30 and TRBJ2-3, reads SQTIHQWPATLVQPVGSPLSLECTVEGTSNPNLYWYRQAAGRGLQLLFYSVGIGQISSEVPQNLSASRPQDRQFILSSKKLLLSDSGFYLCAWSAGISTDTQYFGPGTRLTVL.

V is TRBV5-6 and J is TRBJ1-2. This CDR3 is 13 amino acids long. From germline, CDR1 is SGHDT and CDR2 YYEEEE. This CDR3 is CASSLKRVYGYTF.

The chain recombines TRBV7-9 with TRBJ2-7; there is no DNA to check the TCRdb D call of TRBD1. Germline loops: CDR1 SEHNR, CDR2 FQNEAQ (reference sequence). This CDR3 is 15 amino acids long. The chain's CDR3 is CASSLGGTGVDEQYF.

This rearrangement joins TRBV2 to TRBJ2-1. This CDR3 comprises 15 residues. CDR1 and CDR2 from the germline V gene are SNHLY and FYNNEI. This CDR3 is CASSEALYPAHEQFF. Full variable domain (rest looked up from reference TRBV2 and TRBJ2-1): EPEVTQTPSHQVTQMGQEVILRCVPISNHLYFYWYRQILGQKVEFLVSFYNNEISEKSEIFDDQFSVERPDGSNFTLKIRSTKLEDSAMYFCASSEALYPAHEQFFGPGTRLTVL.

V and J are TRBV24-1 and TRBJ1-1. Germline V gives CDR1 KGHDR, CDR2 SFDVKD. The CDR3 sequence is 15 residues long. The CDR3 here is CATSDNRGEGTEAFF.

The genes are TRBV19 and TRBJ2-2; the TRBD2 assignment by TCRdb is unverifiable without DNA. Germline CDR1 is LNHDA and CDR2 is SQIVND (reference sequence). CDR3 length: 14 residues. CDR3 sequence reads: CASREREGLGELFF.